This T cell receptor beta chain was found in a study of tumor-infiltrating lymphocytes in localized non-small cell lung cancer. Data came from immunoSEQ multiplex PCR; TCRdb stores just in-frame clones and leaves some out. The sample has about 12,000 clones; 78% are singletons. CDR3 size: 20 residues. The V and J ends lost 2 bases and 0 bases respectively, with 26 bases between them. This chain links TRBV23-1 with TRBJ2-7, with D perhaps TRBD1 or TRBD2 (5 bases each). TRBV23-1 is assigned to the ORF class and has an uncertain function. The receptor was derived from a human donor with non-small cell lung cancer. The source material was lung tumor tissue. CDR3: CASSQLTPGRKVSFSYEQYF. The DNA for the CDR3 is TGCGCCAGCAGTCAACTAACCCCGGGACGGAAGGTCAGCTTCTCCTACGAGCAGTACTTC.